The rows below give T cell receptor beta chains drawn from one sample of a study of T-cell reconstitution after alpha-beta-depleted transplantation in children. Using its own MiXCR run on the PCR reads, TCRdb lists one record per CDR3 protein. The sample lists 95,000 to 150,000 distinct CDR3 sequences, 20% to 25% occurring once. Sample: PBMCs, mostly from graft donor cells, taken 180 days after TCRalphabeta/CD19-depleted stem cell transplant. Receptors originate from a male patient aged 2 to 10 who had a stem cell transplant for chronic granulomatous disease, so the T cells may come from the graft donor. CDR3s include the opening cysteine and the closing phenylalanine or tryptophan. A D gene is named only where the DNA matches it firmly. Size is omitted from some rows. Given values are once, few, many or a class for expanded clones.

abundance: many
v_gene: TRBV7-9
j_gene: TRBJ2-6
d_gene: -
CDR3nt: TGTGCCAGCAGCTTAGAGTTCTCTGGGGCCAACGTCCTGACTTTC
CDR3aa: CASSLEFSGANVLTF

abundance: -
v_gene: TRBV28
j_gene: TRBJ2-5
d_gene: TRBD1
CDR3nt: TGTGCCAGCAGCAAGGACAGGGGGACCCAAGAGACCCAGTACTTC
CDR3aa: CASSKDRGTQETQYF

abundance: few
v_gene: TRBV7-2
j_gene: TRBJ1-1
d_gene: -
CDR3nt: TGTGCCAGCGAGGGGAGCACTGAAGCTTTCTTT
CDR3aa: CASEGSTEAFF

abundance: -
v_gene: TRBV12-3/TRBV12-4
j_gene: TRBJ2-7
d_gene: TRBD2
CDR3nt: TGTGCCAGCAGTTCCGTACATTTTAGCGGGGGTTCCTACGAGCAGTACTTC
CDR3aa: CASSSVHFSGGSYEQYF

abundance: -
v_gene: TRBV3-1
j_gene: TRBJ2-1
d_gene: -
CDR3nt: TGTGCCAGCAGCCTAGGGACTGAGCAGTTCTTC
CDR3aa: CASSLGTEQFF

abundance: many
v_gene: TRBV12-3/TRBV12-4
j_gene: TRBJ2-5
d_gene: -
CDR3nt: TGTGCCAGTAGACGTGGGGGTAGAGAAGAGACCCAGTACTTC
CDR3aa: CASRRGGREETQYF

abundance: few
v_gene: TRBV20-1
j_gene: TRBJ2-7
d_gene: TRBD2
CDR3nt: TGCAGTGCTAGAGATCCCACTAGCGGATACGAGCAGTACTTC
CDR3aa: CSARDPTSGYEQYF

abundance: many
v_gene: TRBV5-4
j_gene: TRBJ2-7
d_gene: -
CDR3nt: TGTGCCAGCAGCTTGGCCGGTACGGCGGGGACATACGAGCAGTACTTC
CDR3aa: CASSLAGTAGTYEQYF

abundance: few
v_gene: TRBV20-1
j_gene: TRBJ2-7
d_gene: -
CDR3nt: TGCAGTGCTAGAGTCGTTAACGAGCAGTACTTC
CDR3aa: CSARVVNEQYF

abundance: few
v_gene: TRBV20-1
j_gene: TRBJ2-5
d_gene: TRBD1
CDR3nt: TGCAGTGCACTAGGGACAGGGGCCTCGGAGACCCAGTACTTC
CDR3aa: CSALGTGASETQYF

abundance: many
v_gene: TRBV20-1
j_gene: TRBJ2-7
d_gene: -
CDR3nt: TGCAGTGCTAGAGATCCTGGGGGTGCAGACTACGAGCAGTACTTC
CDR3aa: CSARDPGGADYEQYF

abundance: many
v_gene: TRBV5-6
j_gene: TRBJ2-1
d_gene: TRBD1
CDR3nt: TGTGCCAGCAGCTATGGGACAGGGACCTACAATGAGCAGTTCTTC
CDR3aa: CASSYGTGTYNEQFF

abundance: -
v_gene: TRBV2
j_gene: TRBJ1-2
d_gene: -
CDR3nt: TGTGCCAGCAGTGAAGCGCTGATGGATATGAGCTATGGCTACACCTTC
CDR3aa: CASSEALMDMSYGYTF

abundance: -
v_gene: TRBV30
j_gene: TRBJ2-7
d_gene: TRBD1
CDR3nt: TGTGCCTGGAGGAAGGACAGGGGCCCCTACGAGCAGTACTTC
CDR3aa: CAWRKDRGPYEQYF

abundance: -
v_gene: TRBV7-8
j_gene: TRBJ1-2
d_gene: -
CDR3nt: TGTGCCAGCAGACCCTCGCGGGTAGCTAACTATGGCTACACCTTC
CDR3aa: CASRPSRVANYGYTF

abundance: many
v_gene: TRBV18
j_gene: TRBJ2-1
d_gene: -
CDR3nt: TGTGCCAGCTCACCACCTGGGCAAAATGAGCAGTTCTTC
CDR3aa: CASSPPGQNEQFF